Listed below are T cell receptor beta chains from one sample, sequenced in a study of T cells in Graves' hyperthyroidism and ophthalmopathy. MiXCR, applied by TCRdb to the multiplex PCR reads, yields one record per CDR3 protein. The table includes some 760,000 distinct CDR3 sequences, 12% to 15% detected once. Material for sequencing was blood. These receptors came from a woman younger than 30 with Graves' hyperthyroidism. Both conserved end residues are part of each CDR3. D genes are given only for firm matches. Expanded clones get a size class; other rows say once, few or many, or leave the size out.

v_gene	abundance	j_gene	d_gene	CDR3aa	CDR3nt
TRBV9	many	TRBJ1-1	-	CASSVELWTEAFF	TGTGCCAGCAGCGTAGAGTTGTGGACTGAAGCTTTCTTT
TRBV7-3	many	TRBJ2-2	-	CASSLDYTGELFF	TGTGCCAGCAGCTTGGATTACACCGGGGAGCTGTTTTTT
TRBV11-2	-	TRBJ2-5	TRBD2	CASSYSRLAQLQETQYF	TGTGCCAGCAGTTACTCGAGACTAGCGCAACTCCAAGAGACCCAGTACTTC
TRBV7-2	few	TRBJ2-7	-	CASSSGLPPSEQYF	TGTGCCAGCAGCTCGGGACTCCCGCCGTCCGAGCAGTACTTC
TRBV7-9	-	TRBJ1-2	-	CASSLGVGDTSYTF	TGTGCCAGCAGCTTAGGAGTTGGGGATACGAGCTACACCTTC
TRBV24-1	many	TRBJ2-1	TRBD2	CATSDQFGGTSRGNEQFF	TGTGCCACCAGTGACCAATTCGGGGGGACTAGCCGAGGCAATGAGCAGTTCTTC
TRBV7-8	few	TRBJ1-5	TRBD1	CASSQDRGVYQPQHF	TGTGCCAGCAGCCAGGACAGGGGGGTCTATCAGCCCCAGCATTTT
TRBV12-3/TRBV12-4	few	TRBJ1-4	-	CASSLDSGGEKLFF	TGTGCCAGCAGTTTAGACAGCGGAGGCGAAAAACTGTTTTTT
TRBV4-3	many	TRBJ1-2	-	CASSQDLLGLGGYTF	TGCGCCAGCAGCCAAGATCTTCTGGGGCTAGGCGGCTACACCTTC
TRBV6-1	-	TRBJ2-1	TRBD2	CASRNGGDNEQFF	TGTGCCAGCAGGAACGGGGGGGACAATGAGCAGTTCTTC
TRBV29-1	few	TRBJ2-3	-	CSVERGDSNTDTQYF	TGCAGCGTTGAAAGGGGCGACTCGAACACAGATACGCAGTATTTT
TRBV29-1	-	TRBJ2-7	-	CSVFLGGGYEQYF	TGCAGCGTTTTTTTGGGGGGTGGCTACGAGCAGTACTTC
TRBV20-1	-	TRBJ2-7	TRBD1	CSARDPGTGMYEQYF	TGCAGTGCTAGAGATCCCGGGACAGGGATGTACGAGCAGTACTTC
TRBV2	many	TRBJ1-2	-	CASSPGNKYGYTF	TGTGCCAGCAGTCCCGGGAACAAGTATGGCTACACCTTC
TRBV28	few	TRBJ1-2	-	CASRWDGGYGYTF	TGTGCCAGCAGATGGGACGGAGGCTATGGCTACACCTTC
TRBV7-2	-	TRBJ1-6	-	CASSLRGKGNSPLHF	TGTGCCAGCAGCTTACGGGGAAAGGGGAATTCACCCCTCCACTTT
TRBV15	-	TRBJ2-1	-	CATRALDSSYNEQFF	TGTGCCACCAGAGCCCTAGACAGCTCCTACAATGAGCAGTTCTTC
TRBV7-8	few	TRBJ2-5	-	CASSLDLGSETQYF	TGTGCCAGCAGCTTAGACCTGGGCTCAGAGACCCAGTACTTC
TRBV5-1	few	TRBJ2-7	-	CASSRGAQWEQYF	TGCGCCAGCAGCCGCGGGGCCCAGTGGGAGCAGTACTTC
TRBV5-1	-	TRBJ2-1	-	CASQTFGSTYNEQFF	TGCGCCAGCCAGACGTTCGGCAGCACCTACAATGAGCAGTTCTTC